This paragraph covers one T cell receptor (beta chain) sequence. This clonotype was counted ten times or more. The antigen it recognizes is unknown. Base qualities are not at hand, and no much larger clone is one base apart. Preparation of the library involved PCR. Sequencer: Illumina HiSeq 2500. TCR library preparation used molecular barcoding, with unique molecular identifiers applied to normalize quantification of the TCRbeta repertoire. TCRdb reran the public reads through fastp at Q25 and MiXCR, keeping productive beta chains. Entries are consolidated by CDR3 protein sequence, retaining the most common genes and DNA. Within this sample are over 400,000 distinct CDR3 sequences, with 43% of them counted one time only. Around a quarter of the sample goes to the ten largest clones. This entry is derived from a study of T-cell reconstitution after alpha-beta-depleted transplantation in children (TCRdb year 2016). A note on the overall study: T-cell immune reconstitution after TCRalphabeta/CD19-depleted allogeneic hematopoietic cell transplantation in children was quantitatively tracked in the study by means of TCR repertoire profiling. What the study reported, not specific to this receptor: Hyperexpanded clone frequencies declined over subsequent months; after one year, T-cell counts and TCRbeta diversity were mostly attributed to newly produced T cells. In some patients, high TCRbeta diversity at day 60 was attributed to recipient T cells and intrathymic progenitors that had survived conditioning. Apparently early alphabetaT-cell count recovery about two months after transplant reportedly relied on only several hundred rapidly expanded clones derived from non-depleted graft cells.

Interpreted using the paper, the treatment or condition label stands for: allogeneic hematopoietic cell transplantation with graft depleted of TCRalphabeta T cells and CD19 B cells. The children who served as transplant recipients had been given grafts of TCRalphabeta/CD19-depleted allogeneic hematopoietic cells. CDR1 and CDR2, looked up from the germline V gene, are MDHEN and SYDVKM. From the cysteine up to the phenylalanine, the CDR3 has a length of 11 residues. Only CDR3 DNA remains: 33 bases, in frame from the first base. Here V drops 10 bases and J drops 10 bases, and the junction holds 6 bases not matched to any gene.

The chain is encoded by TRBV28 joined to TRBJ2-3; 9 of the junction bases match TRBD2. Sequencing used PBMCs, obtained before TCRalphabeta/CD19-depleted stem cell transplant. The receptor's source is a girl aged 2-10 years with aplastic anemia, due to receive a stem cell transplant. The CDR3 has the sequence CATLSGSAQYF. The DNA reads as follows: TGTGCCACCCTTAGCGGGAGCGCGCAGTATTTT. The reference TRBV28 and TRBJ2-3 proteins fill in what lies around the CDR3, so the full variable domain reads DVKVTQSSRYLVKRTGEKVFLECVQDMDHENMFWYRQDPGLGLRLIYFSYDVKMKEKGDIPEGYSVSREKKERFSLILESASTNQTSMYLCATLSGSAQYFGPGTRLTVL.